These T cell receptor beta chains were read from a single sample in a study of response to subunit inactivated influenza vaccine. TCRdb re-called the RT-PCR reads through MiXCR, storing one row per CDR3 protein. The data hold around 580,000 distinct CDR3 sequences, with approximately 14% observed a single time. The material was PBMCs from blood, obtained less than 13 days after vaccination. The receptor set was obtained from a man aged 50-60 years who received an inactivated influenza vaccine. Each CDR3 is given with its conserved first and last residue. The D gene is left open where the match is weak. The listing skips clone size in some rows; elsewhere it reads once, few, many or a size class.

cdr3_nt: TGTGCCAGCGCTTTCTTGGCAGGGGGCCTGGAGACCCAGTACTTC
cdr3_aa: CASAFLAGGLETQYF
j_call: TRBJ2-5
v_call: TRBV28
clone_size: -
d_call: TRBD1

cdr3_nt: TGCGCCAGCAGTGAGCTAGCGGGAGGAGGGACCGGGGAGCTGTTTTTT
cdr3_aa: CASSELAGGGTGELFF
j_call: TRBJ2-2
v_call: TRBV10-2
clone_size: -
d_call: TRBD2

cdr3_nt: TGCGCCAGCAGCCAAGAGCCGGGGACTAGGACGTCAGATACGCAGTATTTT
cdr3_aa: CASSQEPGTRTSDTQYF
j_call: TRBJ2-3
v_call: TRBV4-3
clone_size: few
d_call: TRBD2

cdr3_nt: TGTGCCAGTAGTACAACGGCCTCGACTAACACCGGGGAGCTGTTTTTT
cdr3_aa: CASSTTASTNTGELFF
j_call: TRBJ2-2
v_call: TRBV19
clone_size: -
d_call: -

cdr3_nt: TGTGCCAGCGGGGACAGATTCGACACTGAAGCTTTCTTT
cdr3_aa: CASGDRFDTEAFF
j_call: TRBJ1-1
v_call: TRBV6-2/TRBV6-3
clone_size: -
d_call: TRBD1

cdr3_nt: TGCAGTGCTAGAGATTTCCGGGGGTGGAATGAAAAACTGTTTTTT
cdr3_aa: CSARDFRGWNEKLFF
j_call: TRBJ1-4
v_call: TRBV20-1
clone_size: -
d_call: -

cdr3_nt: TGCGCCAGCAGCCAAGACCGGACCGTTCGGGCGGGAGAGTCTAACGAGCAGTACTTC
cdr3_aa: CASSQDRTVRAGESNEQYF
j_call: TRBJ2-7
v_call: TRBV4-3
clone_size: -
d_call: TRBD2

cdr3_nt: TGCAGTGCCCGAACCCTCGGACTAGCGGGACGCGGAACCGGGGAGCTGTTTTTT
cdr3_aa: CSARTLGLAGRGTGELFF
j_call: TRBJ2-2
v_call: TRBV20-1
clone_size: few
d_call: TRBD2

cdr3_nt: TGTGCCAGCAGCTCCATAAGGGGGCGAACCTACAATGAGCAGTTCTTC
cdr3_aa: CASSSIRGRTYNEQFF
j_call: TRBJ2-1
v_call: TRBV7-9
clone_size: few
d_call: TRBD1

cdr3_nt: TGTGCCAGCAGTTACCAGGGTGGAGGAGGCTACACCTTC
cdr3_aa: CASSYQGGGGYTF
j_call: TRBJ1-2
v_call: TRBV7-6
clone_size: many
d_call: -

cdr3_nt: TGTGCCAGCTCCCCCTTCTTCGAGCCCTACGAGCAGTACTTC
cdr3_aa: CASSPFFEPYEQYF
j_call: TRBJ2-7
v_call: TRBV18
clone_size: -
d_call: -

cdr3_nt: TGTGCCAGCAGTAACCCTAGCGGGATAAATGAGCAGTTCTTC
cdr3_aa: CASSNPSGINEQFF
j_call: TRBJ2-1
v_call: TRBV25-1
clone_size: few
d_call: TRBD2

cdr3_nt: TGTGCCAGCAGTTACTCGTCAAGGCACCTTGACCTAACCGGGGAGCTGTTTTTT
cdr3_aa: CASSYSSRHLDLTGELFF
j_call: TRBJ2-2
v_call: TRBV6-5
clone_size: many
d_call: -

cdr3_nt: TGCGCCAGCAGCCAAGAGCAACACAGCGCCATGAACACTGAAGCTTTCTTT
cdr3_aa: CASSQEQHSAMNTEAFF
j_call: TRBJ1-1
v_call: TRBV4-3
clone_size: -
d_call: -

cdr3_nt: TGTGCCAGCAGCCAAGAAGGAGTGAGTCTGATCCATGAGCAGTTCTTC
cdr3_aa: CASSQEGVSLIHEQFF
j_call: TRBJ2-1
v_call: TRBV3-1
clone_size: few
d_call: -

cdr3_nt: TGCGCCAGCAGCTTGGGGGCCAGGACTAATTCACCCCTCCACTTT
cdr3_aa: CASSLGARTNSPLHF
j_call: TRBJ1-6
v_call: TRBV5-1
clone_size: -
d_call: -

cdr3_nt: TGTGCCAGCAAAAGGGGGCGCGAATTAGTTAATGAGCAGTTCTTC
cdr3_aa: CASKRGRELVNEQFF
j_call: TRBJ2-1
v_call: TRBV7-2
clone_size: -
d_call: TRBD1

cdr3_nt: TGTGCCAGCAGCTTAGTCGCGGGCAGAACCACCGGGGAGCTGTTTTTT
cdr3_aa: CASSLVAGRTTGELFF
j_call: TRBJ2-2
v_call: TRBV7-9
clone_size: few
d_call: -

cdr3_nt: TGCAGTGCTAGAGATCAACTGAGCGAGCAGTACTTC
cdr3_aa: CSARDQLSEQYF
j_call: TRBJ2-7
v_call: TRBV20-1
clone_size: few
d_call: -

cdr3_nt: TGCAGTGCTCGCCAACATAACAGGGTTCATCAGCCCCAGCATTTT
cdr3_aa: CSARQHNRVHQPQHF
j_call: TRBJ1-5
v_call: TRBV20-1
clone_size: -
d_call: -

cdr3_nt: TGTGCCAGCAGCACCTTTGTTGGGACAGGGGCCAACACCGGGGAGCTGTTTTTT
cdr3_aa: CASSTFVGTGANTGELFF
j_call: TRBJ2-2
v_call: TRBV12-3/TRBV12-4
clone_size: few
d_call: TRBD1

cdr3_nt: TGCAGCGTTGCCTTAGCGGGAGGGACCGGTGCCCAGTACTTC
cdr3_aa: CSVALAGGTGAQYF
j_call: TRBJ2-5
v_call: TRBV29-1
clone_size: many
d_call: TRBD2

cdr3_nt: TGTGCCAGCAGCTTATACCCTAGGGAGGGGGCGATCGGGTACAATGAGCAGTTCTTC
cdr3_aa: CASSLYPREGAIGYNEQFF
j_call: TRBJ2-1
v_call: TRBV11-2
clone_size: few
d_call: -

cdr3_nt: TGTGCCAGCAGTTATTGGCAGGGGGACACTGAAGCTTTCTTT
cdr3_aa: CASSYWQGDTEAFF
j_call: TRBJ1-1
v_call: TRBV6-5
clone_size: -
d_call: TRBD1

cdr3_nt: TGTGCCAGCAGCTTAGATTTGGGGACAGCCCAAGAGACCCAGTACTTC
cdr3_aa: CASSLDLGTAQETQYF
j_call: TRBJ2-5
v_call: TRBV11-2
clone_size: -
d_call: TRBD1